These T cell receptor beta chains were read from a single sample in a study of beta chain features in type 1 diabetes. The table came from immunoSEQ multiplex PCR; TCRdb's copy has only in-frame clones and leaves some out. The table shows 810,000 or so clones, with roughly 15% occurring only once. What was sequenced was naive CD4+ T cells from blood. The receptors were sampled from a woman aged 18-29 years in good health. CDR3s include the opening cysteine and the closing phenylalanine or tryptophan. A D gene is named only where the DNA matches it firmly.

d_call: .
v_call: TRBV5-1
cdr3_aa: CASSGGPSTEAFF

d_call: .
v_call: TRBV2
cdr3_aa: CASEEMATVVPEAFF

d_call: .
v_call: TRBV11-1
cdr3_aa: CASSWRRGNTEAFF

d_call: .
v_call: TRBV7-2
cdr3_aa: CASSSPVIMNTEAFF

d_call: TRBD2
v_call: TRBV5-1
cdr3_aa: CASSLFSGSSYNEQFF

d_call: .
v_call: TRBV19
cdr3_aa: CASSPRWGQLSYEQYF

d_call: .
v_call: TRBV27
cdr3_aa: CASHQSDRNTKKYF

d_call: .
v_call: TRBV4-3
cdr3_aa: CASSRQGNTDTQYF

d_call: .
v_call: TRBV6-6
cdr3_aa: CASRQKTYEQYF

d_call: .
v_call: TRBV21-1
cdr3_aa: CASSIQGWKNTEAFF

d_call: .
v_call: TRBV7-2
cdr3_aa: CASSFGSYGGTQYF

d_call: .
v_call: TRBV7-9
cdr3_aa: CASSLGRIRVNEQFF

d_call: .
v_call: TRBV29-1
cdr3_aa: CSARRDGNSGNTIYF

d_call: TRBD1
v_call: TRBV28
cdr3_aa: CASSFSGQFQETQYF

d_call: .
v_call: TRBV27
cdr3_aa: CASSLWGSGADQETQYF

d_call: .
v_call: TRBV21-1
cdr3_aa: CASSTGLAENTGELFF

d_call: TRBD2
v_call: TRBV2
cdr3_aa: CASSQRERETQYF

d_call: TRBD1
v_call: TRBV29-1
cdr3_aa: CSVGTGSSDTQYF

d_call: .
v_call: TRBV29-1
cdr3_aa: CSVEVVTKNIQYF

d_call: TRBD1
v_call: TRBV4-2
cdr3_aa: CASSQAPTGGREQFF

d_call: .
v_call: TRBV2
cdr3_aa: CASRLLGVAPGEQYF

d_call: .
v_call: TRBV7-2
cdr3_aa: CASSRGSHNEQFF

d_call: TRBD1
v_call: TRBV7-3
cdr3_aa: CASTESGQLGNEQFF

d_call: TRBD2
v_call: TRBV7-2
cdr3_aa: CASSLSRGRAFYNEQFF

d_call: .
v_call: TRBV4-1
cdr3_aa: CASSQEQGYEQYF

d_call: TRBD1
v_call: TRBV7-2
cdr3_aa: CASSYTGTGNTEAFF

d_call: TRBD2
v_call: TRBV5-1
cdr3_aa: CASSLTSGGANEQFF

d_call: .
v_call: TRBV2
cdr3_aa: CASSEEPVGFF

d_call: .
v_call: TRBV28
cdr3_aa: CASSLMGNGGKLFF

d_call: .
v_call: TRBV27
cdr3_aa: CASSFDSGNTIYF

d_call: .
v_call: TRBV9
cdr3_aa: CASSVEPGSNQPQHF

d_call: TRBD2
v_call: TRBV5-4
cdr3_aa: CASSSPIAGDTGELFF

d_call: TRBD1
v_call: TRBV29-1
cdr3_aa: CSVGDRGGYEQYF

d_call: .
v_call: TRBV7-9
cdr3_aa: CASSLVPARETQYF

d_call: TRBD2
v_call: TRBV9
cdr3_aa: CASTEREYINEQFF

d_call: .
v_call: TRBV10-3
cdr3_aa: CAISGTYEQYF

d_call: .
v_call: TRBV18
cdr3_aa: CASCDFNEQFF

d_call: .
v_call: TRBV5-1
cdr3_aa: CASSLATSGPLTGELFF

d_call: .
v_call: TRBV2
cdr3_aa: CASSGPSLRGGNQPQHF

d_call: TRBD2
v_call: TRBV4-2
cdr3_aa: CASSPGLGTSSYEQYF

d_call: .
v_call: TRBV18
cdr3_aa: CASSPRADTQYF